What follows is one T cell receptor (beta chain) and its context. The antigen is unknown. The junction does not match germline at one end; this may be a read error. A second PCR of about 7 to 11 cycles used a sample-barcoded 5' primer and a J-beta primer mix. TCRdb recomputed calls from the 5' RACE reads with MiXCR, one row per CDR3 protein. The sample carries over a million distinct CDR3 sequences, 55% to 75% recorded once. The data were taken from a study of blood T cells in healthy people across ages. This CDR3 region has 14 residues. CDR1 is LGHNA, CDR2 YNFKEQ, per germline. Points from the study as a whole: Any conclusive comparison of naive versus antigen-experienced cells was prevented by using unsorted PBMCs.

The rearrangement uses TRBV4-2 and TRBJ1-2; 11 positions agree with TRBD1. The TCR was taken from a young man in good health. The source material was blood. CDR3 residues: CAGSQEDRGLGYTF. The CDR3 DNA reads TGTGCCGGCAGCCAAGAGGACAGGGGGCTCGGCTACACCTTC.